Below, one T cell receptor beta chain is given with its context. Trimming removed 6 bases at V and 7 bases at J, with 19 bases between. Germline V gene sequence: CDR1 SGHRS, CDR2 YFSETQ. The CDR3 has 15 amino acids. The record originates from a study of blood T cell repertoires in COVID-19. Assay: immunoSEQ multiplex PCR; the TCRdb copy retains only in-frame clones and omits some. Of some 90,000 clones in the sample, around nine tenths were seen once. The J gene is TRBJ2-2, the V gene TRBV5-1, with a tentative D call TRBD1 (5 bases). Source material: peripheral blood. The TCR comes from a woman between 50 and 59 years old in a cohort sampled during active COVID-19. CDR3 residues: CASTPSGLKGGELFF. The CDR3 DNA reads TGCGCCAGCACCCCATCAGGGCTCAAGGGCGGGGAGCTGTTTTTT.